The clone carrying this T cell receptor beta chain was observed a handful of times. Germline V gene lookup returns CDR1 LGHDT and CDR2 YNNKEL (reference sequence). The CDR3 extends over 16 amino acids. The trim removed 4 bases at V and 5 bases at J, leaving 13 bases unmatched. The data stem from a study of T cells in Graves' hyperthyroidism and ophthalmopathy. The investigators amplified TCR beta CDR3 regions from RNA transcripts. With the HTBI primer set, the TCR CDR3 went through a first round of RT-PCR. MiXCR, run by TCRdb on the multiplex PCR reads, gives a single entry per CDR3 protein. The sample lists about 600,000 distinct CDR3 sequences; around 15% were seen once. Individuals with ophthalmopathy presented a Clinical Activity Score of at least 3, a NOSPECS grade of at least 4 and a duration under 3 months. Uncontrolled infection, other autoimmune disease, pregnancy or lactation led to exclusion. Each 10 ml fresh peripheral blood draw supplied the PBMCs.

The TCR sequence derives from a woman between 40 and 55 years old with Graves' ophthalmopathy. The rearrangement uses TRBV3-1 and TRBJ2-7; 8 bases align to TRBD1. Sequenced material: blood. As DNA, the CDR3 is TGTGCCAGCAGCCCCTTAGCAGGACAGGGAGTCCACGAGCAGTACTTC. Translating it yields CASSPLAGQGVHEQYF.